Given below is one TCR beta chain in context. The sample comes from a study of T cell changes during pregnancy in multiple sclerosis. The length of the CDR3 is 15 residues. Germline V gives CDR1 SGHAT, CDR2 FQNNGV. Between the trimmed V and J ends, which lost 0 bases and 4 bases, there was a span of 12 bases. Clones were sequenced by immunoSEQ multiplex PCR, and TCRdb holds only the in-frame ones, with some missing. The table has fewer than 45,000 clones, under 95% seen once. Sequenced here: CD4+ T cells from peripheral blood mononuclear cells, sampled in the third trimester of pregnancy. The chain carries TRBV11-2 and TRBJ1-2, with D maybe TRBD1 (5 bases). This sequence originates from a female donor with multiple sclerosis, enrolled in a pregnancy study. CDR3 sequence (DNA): TGTGCCAGCAGCTTAGATGGGGCCTTAAGCTATGGCTACACCTTC. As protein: CASSLDGALSYGYTF.